Ten or more counts support the clone carrying this T cell receptor beta chain. Its specificity is not known. Produced via immunoSEQ multiplex PCR; TCRdb's table is partial and in-frame only. The sample contains under 1,100,000 clones, approximately 80% of which appear only once. This entry is derived from a study of shared clonotypes between healthy human individuals. Whole-study context: The study used three CD4 naive, three CD4 memory, two CD8 naive and one CD8 memory plate per donor. Points from the study as a whole: The diversity represented, both genetic and in exposure history, was limited by few donors.

With 1 base clipped from V and 6 bases from J, the junction kept 5 bases outside the gene matches. The CDR3 is 15 amino acids. Germline CDR1 SEHNR, CDR2 FQNEAQ (reference sequence). The chain carries TRBV7-9 and TRBJ2-4, with 8 nucleotides matching TRBD1. This sequence originates from a man aged 18 to 29 in good health. Some clones in this sample may be carry-over from other donors' samples. Sequencing was done on a sample of memory CD4+ T cells from PBMCs. Regarding subset: CD45RA-negative fraction. CDR3: CASSLVGTGGNIQYF. CDR3 nucleotide sequence: TGTGCCAGCAGCTTAGTTGGTACAGGGGGAAACATTCAGTACTTC.